Listed below are T cell receptor beta chains from one sample, sequenced in a study of OX40 agonist ivuxolimab in advanced cancers. Clones were sequenced by immunoSEQ multiplex PCR, and TCRdb holds only the in-frame ones, with some missing. Of tens of thousands of clones in the sample, 65% to 80% were seen once. Material: CD4+ or CD8+ T cells sorted from blood, obtained in a trial of the OX40 agonist ivuxolimab. The receptors were sampled from an adult with an advanced solid tumor such as melanoma, head and neck, liver or kidney cancer. Both conserved end residues are part of each CDR3. D genes are given only for firm matches. Rows may omit the clone size; those that give it use once, few, many or a size class.

j_gene | len | abundance | v_gene | d_gene | CDR3aa | CDR3nt
TRBJ1-2 | 13 | many | TRBV11-2 | TRBD1 | CASSLRTGYGYTF | TGTGCCAGCAGCTTAAGGACAGGTTATGGCTACACCTTC
TRBJ1-4 | 15 | few | TRBV18 | TRBD1 | CASSPMGQANEKLFF | TGTGCCAGCTCACCAATGGGACAGGCTAATGAAAAACTGTTTTTT
TRBJ1-2 | 14 | many | TRBV7-9 | TRBD1 | CASSFNRGSYGYTF | TGTGCCAGCAGCTTTAACAGGGGGAGCTATGGCTACACCTTC
TRBJ1-4 | 14 | few | TRBV7-2 | NA | CASSPEWGSEKLFF | TGTGCCAGCAGCCCCGAGTGGGGGAGCGAAAAACTGTTTTTT
TRBJ1-5 | 15 | NA | TRBV28 | NA | CASSFQGRWNQPQHF | TGTGCCAGCAGTTTTCAGGGGAGGTGGAATCAGCCCCAGCATTTT
TRBJ1-6 | 14 | NA | TRBV18 | TRBD1 | CASSPRDRISPLHF | TGTGCCAGCTCACCCCGGGACAGGATTTCACCCCTCCACTTT
TRBJ2-2 | 14 | NA | TRBV29-1 | NA | CSGRRGGVAGELFF | TGCAGCGGACGCCGAGGGGGTGTCGCCGGGGAGCTGTTTTTT
TRBJ2-2 | 15 | once | TRBV4-2 | TRBD2 | CASSRGLGNTGELFF | TGTGCCAGCAGCCGGGGACTAGGGAACACCGGGGAGCTGTTTTTT
TRBJ1-2 | 14 | NA | TRBV5-3 | TRBD1 | CARSLHRGQGGYTF | TGTGCCAGAAGCCTCCACAGGGGGCAGGGTGGCTACACCTTC
TRBJ1-2 | 14 | NA | TRBV5-1 | TRBD1 | CASSLSGTGYGYTF | TGCGCCAGCAGCTTGAGCGGGACAGGGTATGGCTACACCTTC
TRBJ2-7 | 14 | NA | TRBV7-2 | NA | CASSLDSLSYEQYF | TGTGCCAGCAGCTTAGATTCTCTATCCTACGAGCAGTACTTC
TRBJ1-1 | 16 | few | TRBV18 | NA | CASSPQWSQRGTEAFF | TGTGCCAGCTCACCACAATGGTCCCAGCGGGGCACTGAAGCTTTCTTT
TRBJ2-7 | 13 | NA | TRBV11-2 | TRBD2 | CASSYSLAGEQYF | TGTGCCAGCAGCTACTCCCTAGCGGGAGAGCAGTACTTC
TRBJ1-2 | 12 | NA | TRBV18 | NA | CASSPTKGSYTF | TGTGCCAGCTCACCAACGAAGGGGAGCTACACCTTC
TRBJ2-2 | 14 | NA | TRBV11-2 | NA | CASKQETSTGELFF | TGTGCCAGCAAGCAGGAGACTAGCACCGGGGAGCTGTTTTTT
TRBJ1-1 | 13 | NA | TRBV2 | NA | CASSRRMNTEAFF | TGTGCCAGCAGCAGGCGGATGAACACTGAAGCTTTCTTT
TRBJ2-1 | 13 | NA | TRBV5-4 | NA | CASSLARRNEQFF | TGTGCCAGCAGCTTGGCACGGAGGAATGAGCAGTTCTTC
TRBJ1-2 | 16 | NA | TRBV30 | NA | CAWTGRWLDFSYGYTF | TGTGCCTGGACTGGCCGATGGTTGGATTTCTCCTATGGCTACACCTTC
TRBJ2-1 | 15 | once | TRBV5-5 | NA | CASSLVQGSYNEQFF | TGTGCCAGCAGCTTGGTCCAGGGTTCCTACAATGAGCAGTTCTTC
TRBJ1-6 | 15 | NA | TRBV18 | NA | CASSPWQGLNSPLHF | TGTGCCAGCTCACCTTGGCAGGGGCTTAATTCACCCCTCCACTTT
TRBJ2-1 | 16 | NA | TRBV4-2 | NA | CASSQPMSGPYNEQFF | TGTGCCAGCAGCCAACCCATGAGCGGTCCCTACAATGAGCAGTTCTTC
TRBJ2-2 | 15 | NA | TRBV28 | TRBD2 | CASSLAGEGAGELFF | TGTGCCAGCAGCCTAGCGGGAGAGGGGGCCGGGGAGCTGTTTTTT
TRBJ2-2 | 16 | NA | TRBV7-9 | NA | CASSLGGGANTGELFF | TGTGCCAGCAGCTTAGGCGGGGGCGCGAACACCGGGGAGCTGTTTTTT
TRBJ1-1 | 13 | few | TRBV18 | NA | CASSPTQESEAFF | TGTGCCAGCTCACCAACACAGGAAAGTGAAGCTTTCTTT
TRBJ2-5 | 14 | NA | TRBV28 | NA | CASSLEGQQETQYF | TGTGCCAGCAGTTTGGAGGGACAGCAAGAGACCCAGTACTTC
TRBJ1-2 | 14 | NA | TRBV6-5 | NA | CASSYGRDGYGYTF | TGTGCCAGCAGTTACGGCAGGGACGGCTATGGCTACACCTTC
TRBJ2-2 | 13 | NA | TRBV28 | NA | CASSLDNTGELFF | TGTGCCAGCAGTTTGGATAACACCGGGGAGCTGTTTTTT
TRBJ1-6 | 13 | few | TRBV6-5 | NA | CASRTTRISPLHF | TGTGCCAGCAGGACAACTCGAATTTCACCCCTCCACTTT